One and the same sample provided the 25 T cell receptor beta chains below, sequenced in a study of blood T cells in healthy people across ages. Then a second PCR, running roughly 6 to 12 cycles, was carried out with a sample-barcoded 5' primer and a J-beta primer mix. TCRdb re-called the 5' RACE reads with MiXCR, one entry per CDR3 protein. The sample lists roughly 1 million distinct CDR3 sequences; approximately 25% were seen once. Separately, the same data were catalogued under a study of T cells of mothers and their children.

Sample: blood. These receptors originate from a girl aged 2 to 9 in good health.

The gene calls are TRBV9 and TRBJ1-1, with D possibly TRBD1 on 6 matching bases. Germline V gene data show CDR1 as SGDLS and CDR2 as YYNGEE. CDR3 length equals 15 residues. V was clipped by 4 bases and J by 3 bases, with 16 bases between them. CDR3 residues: CASSTFGTGYTEAFF. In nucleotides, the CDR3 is TGTGCCAGCAGCACATTTGGTACAGGGTACACTGAAGCTTTCTTT.

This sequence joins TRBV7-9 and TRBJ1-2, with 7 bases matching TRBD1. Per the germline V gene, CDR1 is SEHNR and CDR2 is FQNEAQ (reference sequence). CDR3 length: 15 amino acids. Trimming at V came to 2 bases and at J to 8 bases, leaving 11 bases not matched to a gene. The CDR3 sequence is CASSLTTGRSLGYTF. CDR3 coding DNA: TGTGCCAGCAGCTTAACGACAGGGAGGTCGTTGGGCTACACCTTC.

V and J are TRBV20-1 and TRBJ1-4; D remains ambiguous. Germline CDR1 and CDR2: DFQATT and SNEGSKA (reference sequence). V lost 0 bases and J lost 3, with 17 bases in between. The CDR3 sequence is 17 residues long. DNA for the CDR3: TGCAGTGCTAGAGACGGAGCTGTGGTTTTTCCTAATGAAAAACTGTTTTTT. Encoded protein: CSARDGAVVFPNEKLFF.

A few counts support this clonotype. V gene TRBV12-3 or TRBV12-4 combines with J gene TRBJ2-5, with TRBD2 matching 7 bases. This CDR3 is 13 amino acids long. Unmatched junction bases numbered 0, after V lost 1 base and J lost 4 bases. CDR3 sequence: CASSLGEGETQYF. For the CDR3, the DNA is TGTGCCAGCAGTTTAGGGGAGGGAGAGACCCAGTACTTC.

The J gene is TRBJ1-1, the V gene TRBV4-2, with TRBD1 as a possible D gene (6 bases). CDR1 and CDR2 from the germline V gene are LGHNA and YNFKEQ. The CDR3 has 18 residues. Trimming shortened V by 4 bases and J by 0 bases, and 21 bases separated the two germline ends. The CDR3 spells CASSRIRGGNDLNTEAFF. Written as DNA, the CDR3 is TGTGCCAGCAGCCGTATTAGAGGGGGGAACGACCTGAACACTGAAGCTTTCTTT.

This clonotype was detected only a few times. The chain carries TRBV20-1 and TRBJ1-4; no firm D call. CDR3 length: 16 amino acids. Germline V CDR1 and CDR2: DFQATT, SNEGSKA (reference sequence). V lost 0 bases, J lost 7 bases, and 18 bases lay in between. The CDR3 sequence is CSARDLTYHGVEKLFF. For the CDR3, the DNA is TGCAGTGCTAGAGACCTGACATATCATGGGGTTGAAAAACTGTTTTTT.

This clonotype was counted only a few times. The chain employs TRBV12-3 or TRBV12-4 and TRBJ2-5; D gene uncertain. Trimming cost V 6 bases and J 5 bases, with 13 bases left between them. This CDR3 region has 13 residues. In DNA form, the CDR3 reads TGTGCCAGCAGCCTAGGGCCCTGGGAGACCCAGTACTTC. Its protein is CASSLGPWETQYF.

This CDR3 reads CSVGIYTEAFF. As DNA, the CDR3 is TGCAGCGTTGGTATATACACTGAAGCTTTCTTT. The chain joins TRBV29-1 to TRBJ1-1; no reliable D call. Germline CDR1 and CDR2: SQVTM and ANQGSEA. CDR3 size: 11 residues. Between the trimmed V and J ends, which lost 4 bases and 3 bases, there was a span of 6 bases.

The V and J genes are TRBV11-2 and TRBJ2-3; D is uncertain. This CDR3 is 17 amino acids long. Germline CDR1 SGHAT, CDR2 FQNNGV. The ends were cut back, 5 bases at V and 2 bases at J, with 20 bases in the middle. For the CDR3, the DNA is TGTGCCAGCAGCGGCTCTACGGCCGATATTACCACAGATACGCAGTATTTT. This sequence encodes CASSGSTADITTDTQYF.

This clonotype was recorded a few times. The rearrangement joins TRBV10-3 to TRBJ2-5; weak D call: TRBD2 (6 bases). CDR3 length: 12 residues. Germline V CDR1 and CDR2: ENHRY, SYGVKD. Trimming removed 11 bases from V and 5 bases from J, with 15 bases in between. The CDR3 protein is CAVRETGETQYF. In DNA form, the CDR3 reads TGTGCCGTTCGGGAGACTGGGGAGACCCAGTACTTC.

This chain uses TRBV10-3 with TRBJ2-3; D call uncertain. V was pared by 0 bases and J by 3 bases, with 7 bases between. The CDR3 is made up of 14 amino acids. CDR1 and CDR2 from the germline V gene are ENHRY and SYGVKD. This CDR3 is CAISESIETDTQYF. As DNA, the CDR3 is TGTGCCATCAGTGAGTCGATAGAAACAGATACGCAGTATTTT.

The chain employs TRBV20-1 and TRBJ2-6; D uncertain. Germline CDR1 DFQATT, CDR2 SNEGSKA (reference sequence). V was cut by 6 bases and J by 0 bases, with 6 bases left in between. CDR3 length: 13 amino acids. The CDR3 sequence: CSAQISGANVLTF. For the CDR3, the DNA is TGCAGTGCCCAGATCTCTGGGGCCAACGTCCTGACTTTC.

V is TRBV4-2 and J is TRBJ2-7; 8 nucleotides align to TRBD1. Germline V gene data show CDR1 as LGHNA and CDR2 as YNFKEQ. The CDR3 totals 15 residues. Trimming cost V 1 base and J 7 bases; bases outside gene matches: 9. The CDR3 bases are TGTGCCAGCAGCCAAGTGGTTGCGACAGGGGTTGAGCAGTACTTC. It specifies CASSQVVATGVEQYF.

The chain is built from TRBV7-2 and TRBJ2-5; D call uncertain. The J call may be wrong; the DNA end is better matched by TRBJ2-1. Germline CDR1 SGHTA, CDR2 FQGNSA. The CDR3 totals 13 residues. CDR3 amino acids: CASSLARGYEQFF. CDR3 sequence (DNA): TGTGCCAGCAGCTTAGCGCGAGGTTATGAGCAGTTCTTC.

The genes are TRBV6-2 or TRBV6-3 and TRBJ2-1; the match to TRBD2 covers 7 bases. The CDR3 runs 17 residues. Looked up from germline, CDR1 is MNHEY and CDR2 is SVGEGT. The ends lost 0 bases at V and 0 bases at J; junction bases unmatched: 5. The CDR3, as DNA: TGTGCCAGCAGTTACTCGGGGAGGGATTTCTCCTACAATGAGCAGTTCTTC. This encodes CASSYSGRDFSYNEQFF.

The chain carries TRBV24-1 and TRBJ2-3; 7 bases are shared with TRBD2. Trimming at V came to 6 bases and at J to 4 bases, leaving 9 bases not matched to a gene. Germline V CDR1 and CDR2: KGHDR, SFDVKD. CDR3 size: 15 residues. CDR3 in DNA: TGTGCCACCAGTACGGGCGGGAGATCCCCAGATACGCAGTATTTT. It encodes CATSTGGRSPDTQYF.

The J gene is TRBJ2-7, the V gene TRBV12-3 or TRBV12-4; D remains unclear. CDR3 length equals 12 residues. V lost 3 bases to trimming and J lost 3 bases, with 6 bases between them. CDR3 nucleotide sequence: TGTGCCAGCAGTTTTAATAACTACGAGCAGTACTTC. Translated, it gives CASSFNNYEQYF.

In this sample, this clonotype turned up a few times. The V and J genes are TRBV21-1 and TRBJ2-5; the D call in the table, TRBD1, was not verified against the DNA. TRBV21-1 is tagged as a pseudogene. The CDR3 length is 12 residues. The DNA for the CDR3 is TGTGCCAGCAGCGACCGGGACAACAAGCAGTACTTC. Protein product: CASSDRDNKQYF.

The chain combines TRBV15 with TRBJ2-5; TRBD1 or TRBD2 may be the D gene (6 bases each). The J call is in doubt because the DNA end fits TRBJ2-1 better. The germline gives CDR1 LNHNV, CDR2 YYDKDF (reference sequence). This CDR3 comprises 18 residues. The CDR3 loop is CATSRDEGGRSSYNEQFF. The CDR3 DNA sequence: TGTGCCACCAGCAGAGATGAGGGGGGCCGAAGCTCCTACAATGAGCAGTTCTTC.

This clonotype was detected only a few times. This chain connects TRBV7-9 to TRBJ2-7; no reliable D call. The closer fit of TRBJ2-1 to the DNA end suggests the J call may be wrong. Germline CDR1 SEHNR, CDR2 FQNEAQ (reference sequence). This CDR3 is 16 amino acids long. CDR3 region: CASSSPTAESSNEQFF. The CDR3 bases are TGTGCCAGCAGCTCCCCCACGGCCGAAAGTTCCAATGAGCAGTTCTTC.

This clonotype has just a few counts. The CDR3: CASSLGPGSYEQYF. The DNA for the CDR3 is TGTGCCAGCAGCTTAGGTCCGGGGTCGTACGAGCAGTACTTC. V gene TRBV7-2 combines with J gene TRBJ2-7; D perhaps matches TRBD2 (5 bases). V gave up 1 base and J gave up 4 bases, with 11 bases separating them. The V gene's germline CDR1 is SGHTA and CDR2 FQGNSA. The CDR3 is 14 residues long.

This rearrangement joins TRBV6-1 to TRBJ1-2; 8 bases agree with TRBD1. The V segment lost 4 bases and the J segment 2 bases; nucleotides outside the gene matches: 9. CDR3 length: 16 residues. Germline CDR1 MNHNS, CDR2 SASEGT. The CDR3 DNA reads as TGTGCCAGCAGTGGACAGGGGAGGGGAGCGAACTATGGCTACACCTTC. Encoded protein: CASSGQGRGANYGYTF.

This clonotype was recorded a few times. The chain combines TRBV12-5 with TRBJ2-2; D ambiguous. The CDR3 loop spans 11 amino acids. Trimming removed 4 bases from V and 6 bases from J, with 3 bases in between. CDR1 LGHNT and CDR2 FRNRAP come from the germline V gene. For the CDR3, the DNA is TGTGCTAGTGGTTATGCCGGGGAGCTGTTTTTT. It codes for CASGYAGELFF. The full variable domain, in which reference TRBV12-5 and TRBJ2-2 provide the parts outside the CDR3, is DARVTQTPRHKVTEMGQEVTMRCQPILGHNTVFWYRQTMMQGLELLAYFRNRAPLDDSGMPKDRFSAEMPDATLATLKIQPSEPRDSAVYFCASGYAGELFFGEGSRLTVL.

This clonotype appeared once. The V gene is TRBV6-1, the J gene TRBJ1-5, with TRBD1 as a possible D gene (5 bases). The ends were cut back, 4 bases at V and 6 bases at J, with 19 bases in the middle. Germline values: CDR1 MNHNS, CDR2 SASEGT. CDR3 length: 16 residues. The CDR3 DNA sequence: TGTGCCAGCAGTGGATCCGGCAGGGTGGTTCCTCAGCCCCAGCATTTT. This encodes CASSGSGRVVPQPQHF.

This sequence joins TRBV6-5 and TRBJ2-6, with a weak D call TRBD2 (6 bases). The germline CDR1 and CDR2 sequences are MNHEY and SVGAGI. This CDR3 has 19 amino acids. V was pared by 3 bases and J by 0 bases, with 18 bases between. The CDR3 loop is CASSYFVWRGNSGANVLTF. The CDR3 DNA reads TGTGCCAGCAGTTATTTCGTTTGGCGGGGTAACTCTGGGGCCAACGTCCTGACTTTC.